The rows below give T cell receptor beta chains drawn from one sample of a study of blood T cell repertoires in COVID-19. The table came from immunoSEQ multiplex PCR; TCRdb's copy has only in-frame clones and leaves some out. The sample has 360,000 or so clones; more than 75% are singletons. The sequenced material came from PBMCs or T cells enriched from blood (not recorded which). All receptors come from a woman in her 30s who had recovered from COVID-19. Each CDR3 is given with its conserved first and last residue. D genes are given only for firm matches. Not every row has a clone size; where given, it reads once, few, many or a size class.

TRBV4-1	TRBJ2-1	.	.	TGCGCCAGCAGCCAAGTTTTAAGGGGAAATGAGCAGTTCTTC	CASSQVLRGNEQFF
TRBV15	TRBJ2-1	TRBD1	.	TGTGCCACCAGCAGAGATCGGGGACAGTACAATGAGCAGTTCTTC	CATSRDRGQYNEQFF
TRBV3-1/TRBV3-2	TRBJ1-2	.	few	TGTGCCAGCAGCGCAGGGGAAGCCTATGGCTACACCTTC	CASSAGEAYGYTF
TRBV20-1	TRBJ1-5	.	.	TGCAGTGCTAGTCGGGGGGGCAAGAGCAATCAGCCCCAGCATTTT	CSASRGGKSNQPQHF
TRBV28	TRBJ1-2	TRBD1	.	TGTGCCAGCAGTTTCAGGGGGTATGGCTACACCTTC	CASSFRGYGYTF
TRBV9	TRBJ1-2	.	.	TGTGCCAGCAGCGTAGCTGTGGAGGGGATCTCTAACTATGGCTACACCTTC	CASSVAVEGISNYGYTF
TRBV4-1	TRBJ1-4	.	.	TGCGCCAGCAGCCAAGACCCTCCTAATGAAAAACTGTTTTTT	CASSQDPPNEKLFF
TRBV6-6	TRBJ2-7	TRBD1	.	TGTGCCAGCAAACCGGGACAGGCCACTAGCGAGCAGTACTTC	CASKPGQATSEQYF
TRBV7-9	TRBJ2-7	TRBD1	.	TGTGCCAGCAGCTACGACAGGGGTTCCTCCTACGAGCAGTACTTC	CASSYDRGSSYEQYF
TRBV12-5	TRBJ1-2	.	.	TGTGCTAGTGGTTTGGACTTCGGACAGAACTATGGCTACACCTTC	CASGLDFGQNYGYTF
TRBV27	TRBJ2-1	TRBD2	few	TGTGCCAGCAGTCTAGCGGGAGGTCCCTACAATGAGCAGTTCTTC	CASSLAGGPYNEQFF
TRBV3-1/TRBV3-2	TRBJ1-5	TRBD1	once	TGTGCCAGCAGCCAATCGGACAGGCTGAATCAGCCCCAGCATTTT	CASSQSDRLNQPQHF
TRBV10-2	TRBJ2-7	TRBD2	.	TGCGCCAGCACAAACCCGGGACTAAGAGCCTACGAGCAGTACTTC	CASTNPGLRAYEQYF
TRBV27	TRBJ2-2	TRBD2	.	TGTGCCAGCAGCGGACTAGACATTTTGACCGGGGAGCTGTTTTTT	CASSGLDILTGELFF
TRBV27	TRBJ1-2	.	.	TGTGCCAGCAGTCCCTCCGTAGTCGGAGGAGGCTACACCTTC	CASSPSVVGGGYTF